These T cell receptor beta chains were read from a single sample in a study of siplizumab effects on memory and regulatory T cells. Here immunoSEQ multiplex PCR was the method, and the copy in TCRdb shows in-frame clones only, minus some. The sample lists roughly 120,000 clones; roughly 94% were seen once. The specimen was non-Treg CD4+ T cells sorted from blood. The receptors stem from a human donor in good health. Each CDR3 is given with its conserved first and last residue. The D gene is left open where the match is weak. Size is stated for part of the rows, as once, few or many counts, or as a class when the clone is expanded.

j_gene,abundance,d_gene,v_gene,CDR3nt,CDR3aa
TRBJ2-2,NA,NA,TRBV6-1,TGTGCCAGCAGTGAGGTCCGGGGCAGGTTTTTTTATTGGGCCGGGGAGCTGTTTTTT,CASSEVRGRFFYWAGELFF
TRBJ2-7,NA,NA,TRBV11-2,TGTGCCAGCACTTTTTCCAGGAACAGATTCTCCTACGAGCAGTACTTC,CASTFSRNRFSYEQYF
TRBJ2-6,NA,TRBD1,TRBV9,TGTGCCAGCAGCGTAGAGAATACGGGACAGGGCTTCCCTGGGGCCAACGTCCTGACTTTC,CASSVENTGQGFPGANVLTF
TRBJ2-7,NA,TRBD1,TRBV7-2,TGTGCCAGCAGCCCTCAGGGGGTCTCCTACGAGCAGTACTTC,CASSPQGVSYEQYF
TRBJ2-1,NA,NA,TRBV11-2,TGTGCCAGCAGCTTAGGGGGGATCTCCTACAATGAGCAGTTCTTC,CASSLGGISYNEQFF
TRBJ2-5,NA,NA,TRBV7-6,TGTGCCAGCAGCCCGCAGGCCAAGTGGGAGACCCAGTACTTC,CASSPQAKWETQYF
TRBJ2-7,NA,NA,TRBV9,TGTGCCAGCAGCGCAAACTTGGATTCCTACGAGCAGTACTTC,CASSANLDSYEQYF
TRBJ1-3,once,NA,TRBV4-1,TGCGCCAGCAGCCAAGATCCCGGACACCGAAACACCATATATTTT,CASSQDPGHRNTIYF
TRBJ1-2,NA,NA,TRBV5-1,TGCGCTAGCCGAGAGGCCTTGGGGGACTATGGCTACACCTTC,CASREALGDYGYTF
TRBJ2-2,once,TRBD1,TRBV12-5,TGTGCTAGTGGTTTGGTAAGAGGGGGTCAAGGGACAGGAGTCGGCGGGGAGCTGTTTTTT,CASGLVRGGQGTGVGGELFF
TRBJ2-7,NA,NA,TRBV7-2,TGTGCCAGCAGCTTTGGCGGCGGGGTCTACTACGAGCAGTACTTC,CASSFGGGVYYEQYF